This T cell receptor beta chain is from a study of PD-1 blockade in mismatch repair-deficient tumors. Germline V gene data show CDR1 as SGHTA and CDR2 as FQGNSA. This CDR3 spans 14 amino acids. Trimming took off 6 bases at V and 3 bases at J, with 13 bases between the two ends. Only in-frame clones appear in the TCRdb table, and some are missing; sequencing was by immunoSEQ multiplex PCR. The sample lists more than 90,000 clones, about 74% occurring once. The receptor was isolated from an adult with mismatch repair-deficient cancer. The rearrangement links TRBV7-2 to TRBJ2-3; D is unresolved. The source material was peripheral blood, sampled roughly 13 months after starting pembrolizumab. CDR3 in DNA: TGTGCCAGCAGTCCCGATCTAAGGACAGATACGCAGTATTTT. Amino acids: CASSPDLRTDTQYF.